The 3 T cell receptor beta chains below come from one sample, sequenced in a study of cytomegalovirus exposure and HLA in healthy donors. PCR involved 60 Vbeta and 13 Jbeta primers. Sequencing was performed with immunoSEQ multiplex PCR; in TCRdb, only in-frame clones are kept and a portion is missing. The sample lists 150,000 to 200,000 clones, over 60% seen once, with about 2% in the top ten. Sequenced: PBMCs. The receptors here all came from a woman aged 45-59 years in good health and CMV-seronegative.

The rearrangement links TRBV7-2 to TRBJ2-1, with 10 bases matching TRBD1. This CDR3 is 17 amino acids long. The germline V gene has CDR1 SGHTA and CDR2 FQGNSA. The V gene end was trimmed by 1 base and the J gene end by 9 bases; junction bases not matched to a gene: 12. The DNA for the CDR3 is TGTGCCAGCAGCTTAGTAGAAACCGGGACAGGGGCTATTGAGCAGTTCTTC. It yields the protein CASSLVETGTGAIEQFF.

Note on this clone: One junction end does not reproduce the germline sequence, and a read error may be involved. The chain joins TRBV4-2 to TRBJ2-7, with 7 bases that match TRBD1. Germline assignment: CDR1 LGHNA and CDR2 YNFKEQ. CDR3 length equals 15 residues. This chain's CDR3 is CAGSQAGTAPQEQYF. The CDR3 DNA reads as TGTGCCGGCAGCCAAGCCGGGACAGCTCCCCAGGAGCAGTACTTC.

This clone has a handful of counts. The chain joins TRBV4-3 to TRBJ2-2, with a tentative D call TRBD1 (5 bases). Per germline, CDR1 LGHNA and CDR2 YSLEER. The ends were cut back, 6 bases at V and 3 bases at J, with 23 bases in the middle. The CDR3 contains 18 residues. The CDR3 bases are TGCGCCAGCAGGCAGGTGGGAAAGGGGTACGCCGACACCGGGGAGCTGTTTTTT. It yields the protein CASRQVGKGYADTGELFF.